Listed here are 14 T cell receptor beta chains from one sample, sequenced in a study of beta chain features in type 1 diabetes. Expressed TCRB transcripts were sequenced after all isolated RNA was converted to cDNA. Generated by immunoSEQ multiplex PCR, the TCRdb table keeps only in-frame clones and is missing some. The sample has roughly 330,000 clones; 11% are singletons. The specimen was naive CD4+ T cells from blood. These TCRs come from a woman aged 25 to 39 in good health.

The genes are TRBV30 and TRBJ2-7, with 7 bases aligning to TRBD1. The CDR3 is 13 residues long. V shed 4 bases, J shed 7 bases, and the junction held 10 bases outside the gene matches. Germline assignment: CDR1 GTSNPN and CDR2 SVGIG (reference sequence). DNA of the CDR3: TGTGCCTGGACCATAAAGGGGGCGCGGGAGCAGTACTTC. Translation: CAWTIKGAREQYF.

This clone was seen only a few times. V usage is TRBV25-1 and J usage is TRBJ1-4, with 9 bases identical to TRBD1. Germline V gene data show CDR1 as MGHDK and CDR2 as SYGVNS. The CDR3 has 15 residues. The ends lost 4 bases at V and 8 bases at J; junction bases unmatched: 8. Here the CDR3 reads CASSGLGTGGEKLFF. The CDR3 nucleotides are TGTGCCAGCAGTGGGCTTGGAACAGGGGGCGAAAAACTGTTTTTT.

The V call is TRBV5-1, the J call TRBJ2-1; 7 nucleotides match TRBD2. The CDR3 runs to 16 residues. The trim removed 0 bases at V and 0 bases at J, leaving 3 bases unmatched. The germline V gene encodes CDR1 SGHRS and CDR2 YFSETQ. The CDR3 DNA reads as TGCGCCAGCAGCTTGGGGGGGGGAGCCTCCTACAATGAGCAGTTCTTC. This encodes CASSLGGGASYNEQFF. Looking up the rest from reference TRBV5-1 and TRBJ2-1 gives the full variable domain: KAGVTQTPRYLIKTRGQQVTLSCSPISGHRSVSWYQQTPGQGLQFLFEYFSETQRNKGNFPGRFSGRQFSNSRSEMNVSTLELGDSALYLCASSLGGGASYNEQFFGPGTRLTVL.

CDR3 sequence reads: CASSLHGTSGPNEQFF. DNA of the CDR3: TGTGCCAGCAGCTTACATGGGACTAGCGGGCCAAATGAGCAGTTCTTC. The chain has TRBV7-3 and TRBJ2-1; the match to TRBD2 covers 12 bases. V lost 2 bases, J lost 7 bases, and 6 bases stayed unmatched. This CDR3 has 16 amino acids. Germline V gives CDR1 SGHTA, CDR2 FQGTGA.

This rearrangement joins TRBV14 to TRBJ2-3; D perhaps matches TRBD1 (6 bases). Germline CDR1 reads SGHDN; CDR2 reads FVKESK. V was cut by 1 base and J by 2 bases, with 10 bases left in between. The CDR3 has 15 amino acids. The CDR3 sequence: CASSQVDRNTDTQYF. DNA for the CDR3: TGTGCCAGCAGCCAAGTGGACAGAAACACAGATACGCAGTATTTT.

J is TRBJ2-7 and V is TRBV5-6; 7 bases fit TRBD1. CDR1 and CDR2 from the germline V gene are SGHDT and YYEEEE. The CDR3 sequence is 14 residues long. V shed 0 bases and J 0 bases; nucleotides not matched to a gene: 0. The chain's CDR3 is CASSLGQGSYEQYF. The CDR3 DNA reads TGTGCCAGCAGCTTGGGACAGGGCTCCTACGAGCAGTACTTC.

In DNA form, the CDR3 reads TGTGCCAGCAGCCCACTGGACAGGAACACTGAAGCTTTCTTT. It translates to CASSPLDRNTEAFF. V gene TRBV5-6 combines with J gene TRBJ1-1, with a tentative D call TRBD1 (6 bases). V was cut by 4 bases and J by 1 base, with 11 bases left in between. The germline V gene encodes CDR1 SGHDT and CDR2 YYEEEE. The CDR3 loop spans 14 amino acids.

This sequence joins TRBV2 and TRBJ1-5, with D maybe TRBD1 (5 bases). Germline values: CDR1 SNHLY, CDR2 FYNNEI. The CDR3 runs 15 residues. Trimming left V 4 bases short and J 2 bases short, with 12 bases between. CDR3 protein: CASSAEGIGNQPQHF. The CDR3 DNA reads as TGTGCCAGCAGTGCGGAGGGGATTGGCAATCAGCCCCAGCATTTT.

J is TRBJ2-7 and V is TRBV18; 9 nucleotides agree with TRBD1. This CDR3 has 16 amino acids. CDR1 and CDR2 (germline): KGHSH, LQKENI. The V and J ends lost 3 bases and 3 bases, in that order; junction bases with no gene match: 9. The chain's CDR3 is CASSPGYRGRFYEQYF. The CDR3 DNA reads as TGTGCCAGCTCACCTGGGTACAGGGGGCGATTCTACGAGCAGTACTTC.

The table lists this clone with a few counts. The V gene is TRBV5-1, the J gene TRBJ1-2; TRBD1 matches 7 bases. This CDR3 is built from 16 residues. With 4 bases clipped from V and 4 bases from J, the junction kept 13 bases outside the gene matches. Germline V lookup: CDR1 SGHRS, CDR2 YFSETQ. The DNA for the CDR3 is TGCGCCAGCAGCCTGGACAGGCCGCGGGGTCCCTATGGCTACACCTTC. Translated, it gives CASSLDRPRGPYGYTF.

The rearrangement uses TRBV27 and TRBJ2-2; D is unclear. Trimming pared 2 bases from V and 5 bases from J, leaving 6 bases between. Looked up from germline, CDR1 is MNHEY and CDR2 is SMNVEV (reference sequence). This CDR3 region has 13 residues. In DNA, the CDR3 is TGTGCCAGCAGTTTAGTGACTACCGGGGAGCTGTTTTTT. This sequence encodes CASSLVTTGELFF.

This clone was counted only a few times. This chain links TRBV2 with TRBJ2-5; D is possibly TRBD1 (5 bases). The CDR3 is 12 residues long. Trimming cost V 11 bases and J 3 bases, with 13 bases left between them. Germline V gives CDR1 SNHLY, CDR2 FYNNEI. CDR3 nucleotide sequence: TGTGCCGGCTCTAGGGGTAAAGAGACCCAGTACTTC. Protein product: CAGSRGKETQYF.

The sample holds a few counts of this clone. V usage is TRBV7-2 and J usage is TRBJ2-7; D perhaps matches TRBD2 (6 bases). This CDR3 is built from 13 residues. Germline CDR1 reads SGHTA; CDR2 reads FQGNSA. Trimming took 0 bases from V and 5 from J, leaving 8 bases between them. The CDR3: CASSLAPSDEQYF. Written as DNA, the CDR3 is TGTGCCAGCAGCTTAGCGCCTAGCGACGAGCAGTACTTC.

This clone showed up just a few times. The sample has other DNA sequences that encode this CDR3 too. The chain recombines TRBV7-2 with TRBJ2-5; maybe TRBD2 (5 bases). CDR3 length: 14 amino acids. V lost 2 bases to trimming and J lost 1 base, with 8 bases between them. Germline V gene lookup returns CDR1 SGHTA and CDR2 FQGNSA. CDR3 protein: CASSLTRGQETQYF. As DNA, the CDR3 is TGTGCCAGCAGCTTAACACGGGGCCAAGAGACCCAGTACTTC.